A selection of T cell receptor beta chains follows, all from one sample in a study of beta chain features in type 1 diabetes. The repertoire was sequenced with immunoSEQ multiplex PCR; TCRdb's copy has only in-frame clones and lacks some. The sample shows roughly 240,000 clones, approximately 14% of them seen only once. Sequencing used naive CD4+ T cells from blood. The receptors here all came from a woman aged 40 to 55 in good health. Each CDR3 is given with its conserved first and last residue. A D gene is named only where the DNA matches it firmly. Clone size is stated in some rows and not others, as once, few, many or a class when expanded.

CDR3aa	CDR3nt	v_gene	j_gene	d_gene	abundance
CASSLRGYGTDTQYF	TGTGCCAGCAGCTTAAGGGGGTATGGCACAGATACGCAGTATTTT	TRBV7-6	TRBJ2-3	.	few
CASSYDALGYGYTF	TGTGCCAGCAGTTACGATGCTCTAGGCTATGGCTACACCTTC	TRBV6-5	TRBJ1-2	.	.
CASSRVGPGELFF	TGCGCCAGCAGCCGCGTCGGTCCCGGGGAGCTGTTTTTT	TRBV5-1	TRBJ2-2	.	few
CASSQIAGPSNTGELFF	TGTGCCAGCAGCCAGATAGCGGGGCCCTCGAACACCGGGGAGCTGTTTTTT	TRBV7-9	TRBJ2-2	TRBD2	.
CASSEAGWGTEAFF	TGTGCCAGCAGTGAGGCAGGGTGGGGCACTGAAGCTTTCTTT	TRBV6-4	TRBJ1-1	.	few
CASGPQETQYF	TGCGCCAGCGGGCCACAAGAGACCCAGTACTTC	TRBV6-5	TRBJ2-5	.	.
CASSYHRVNTEAFF	TGTGCCAGCAGTTATCATCGGGTGAACACTGAAGCTTTCTTT	TRBV6-5	TRBJ1-1	.	few
CASTGQGNGYTF	TGTGCCAGCACCGGACAGGGTAATGGCTACACCTTC	TRBV5-4	TRBJ1-2	TRBD1	many
CASSLLGRGAHNEQFF	TGCGCCAGCAGCTTGCTGGGTAGGGGCGCACACAATGAGCAGTTCTTC	TRBV5-1	TRBJ2-1	.	.
CASSEDGRNTEAFF	TGTGCCAGCAGTGAAGATGGGCGGAACACTGAAGCTTTCTTT	TRBV2	TRBJ1-1	.	.
CASSSLGQTEAFF	TGTGCCAGCAGCTCTTTAGGACAGACTGAAGCTTTCTTT	TRBV7-9	TRBJ1-1	.	.
CASSVRDRFNQPQHF	TGTGCCAGTAGTGTCCGGGACAGGTTCAATCAGCCCCAGCATTTT	TRBV19	TRBJ1-5	TRBD1	.
CASSEQGAPFF	TGCGCCAGCAGCGAGCAGGGGGCTCCTTTCTTT	TRBV5-1	TRBJ1-1	TRBD1	.
CAISGKQGVTDTQYF	TGTGCCATCAGCGGGAAACAGGGGGTGACAGATACGCAGTATTTT	TRBV10-3	TRBJ2-3	TRBD1	few
CASSHLGADTQYF	TGTGCCAGCAGCCATCTAGGTGCAGATACGCAGTATTTT	TRBV4-2	TRBJ2-3	.	.
CASKGVGGELFF	TGTGCCAGTAAAGGGGTTGGCGGGGAGCTGTTTTTT	TRBV19	TRBJ2-2	.	.
CASSPPGGPIGGELFF	TGTGCCAGCAGCCCCCCAGGGGGGCCCATTGGCGGGGAGCTGTTTTTT	TRBV9	TRBJ2-2	.	few
CASSLTTSARTDTQYF	TGCGCCAGCAGCTTGACGACTAGCGCTCGCACAGATACGCAGTATTTT	TRBV5-1	TRBJ2-3	TRBD2	few
CASSLTYYGYTF	TGCGCCAGCAGCTTAACATACTATGGCTACACCTTC	TRBV5-1	TRBJ1-2	.	.
CASGKTENGETQYF	TGTGCCAGTGGAAAGACAGAAAACGGGGAGACCCAGTACTTC	TRBV19	TRBJ2-5	.	.
CAISEPQTPQETQYF	TGTGCCATCAGTGAGCCTCAGACACCTCAAGAGACCCAGTACTTC	TRBV10-3	TRBJ2-5	.	few
CASSQSCHSLETQYF	TGCGCCAGCAGTCAATCGTGTCACAGTTTGGAGACCCAGTACTTC	TRBV23-1	TRBJ2-5	.	many
CASSQETVRRSLGTQYF	TGCGCCAGCAGCCAAGAAACTGTCAGGCGTAGTCTGGGTACGCAGTATTTT	TRBV4-3	TRBJ2-3	.	.
CASSSRRLDRGPRDYGYTF	TGTGCCAGCAGCTCAAGGAGGCTGGACAGGGGGCCTAGGGACTATGGCTACACCTTC	TRBV7-9	TRBJ1-2	TRBD1	.
CAISESTGRLGYTF	TGTGCCATCAGTGAGTCGACAGGGAGGTTGGGCTACACCTTC	TRBV10-3	TRBJ1-2	TRBD1	few
CASSPLAGPAYEQYF	TGTGCCAGCAGCCCACTAGCGGGGCCAGCCTACGAGCAGTACTTC	TRBV7-2	TRBJ2-7	TRBD2	.
CASSQVETALNYGYTF	TGCGCCAGCAGCCAAGTCGAGACAGCCTTAAACTATGGCTACACCTTC	TRBV4-1	TRBJ1-2	.	.
CASSPHVMAGTKTYEQYF	TGTGCCAGCAGCCCACACGTCATGGCGGGGACGAAAACCTACGAGCAGTACTTC	TRBV7-8	TRBJ2-7	.	.
CASSRTGDGYTF	TGCGCCAGCAGCCGAACAGGGGATGGCTACACCTTC	TRBV4-1	TRBJ1-2	TRBD1	.
CASSLEGLAGVDTQYF	TGCGCCAGCAGCTTGGAGGGACTAGCGGGGGTTGATACGCAGTATTTT	TRBV5-1	TRBJ2-3	TRBD2	.
CASSEGRQGGHGYTF	TGTGCCAGCAGTGAGGGGAGACAGGGGGGTCATGGCTACACCTTC	TRBV2	TRBJ1-2	TRBD1	.
CASSARDRGADQPQHF	TGTGCCAGTAGTGCGCGGGACAGGGGAGCGGATCAGCCCCAGCATTTT	TRBV19	TRBJ1-5	TRBD1	few
CASSLGLAETYEQYF	TGCGCCAGCAGCTTAGGACTAGCGGAAACCTACGAGCAGTACTTC	TRBV5-1	TRBJ2-7	TRBD2	.
CASSIRPAVYGYTF	TGTGCCAGTAGTATTCGGCCAGCGGTCTATGGCTACACCTTC	TRBV19	TRBJ1-2	.	few
CASSYRLAEEQYF	TGTGCCAGCAGTTACCGACTAGCGGAAGAGCAGTACTTC	TRBV6-6	TRBJ2-7	TRBD2	few
CASSPLQGGTEAFF	TGTGCCAGTAGTCCCTTGCAGGGAGGGACTGAAGCTTTCTTT	TRBV19	TRBJ1-1	.	.
CASSVGGSNYGYTF	TGTGCCAGCAGCGTAGGTGGCTCTAACTATGGCTACACCTTC	TRBV9	TRBJ1-2	.	.
CASSIGQATQYF	TGTGCCAGTAGTATCGGACAGGCGACCCAGTACTTC	TRBV19	TRBJ2-5	TRBD1	.